Here is one TCR beta chain with its context. The antigen is not known. Profiling relied on immunoSEQ multiplex PCR, and the TCRdb table lists in-frame clones only, not all of them. The sample includes approximately 64,000 clones, approximately 88% of them seen just once. Time point noted: week 11, during vaccination. The investigators gave 300 ug of mutant IDH1 20-mer peptide in each vaccine dose, together with topical imiquimod. Donors' newly diagnosed IDH1-mutant WHO grade 3 or 4 astrocytomas lacked nuclear ATRX. This CDR3 spans 15 amino acids. With 5 bases removed from V and 0 bases from J, the gap between germline ends came to 11 bases. Looked up from germline, CDR1 is SGHRS and CDR2 is YFSETQ. The data were obtained in a study of a mutant IDH1 vaccine in newly diagnosed glioma. In the study overall: Investigators started vaccination 4-6 weeks after radiotherapy alone, or with temozolomide cycles. Those enrolled had earlier been treated with radiotherapy, temozolomide, or both, mostly both. Findings of the study overall: Top peripheral T cell clonotype shifts appeared unrelated to pseudoprogression.

Sample: PBMCs, taken from a glioma patient whose treatment included an IDH1 peptide vaccine. The chain links TRBV5-1 to TRBJ2-2; no firm D call. This clonotype was obtained from a woman aged 50 to 60 with glioma. CDR3 residues: CASRPYSANTGELFF. The DNA for the CDR3 is TGCGCCAGCAGGCCGTATTCCGCGAACACCGGGGAGCTGTTTTTT. The full variable domain, rest sourced from reference TRBV5-1 and TRBJ2-2, is KAGVTQTPRYLIKTRGQQVTLSCSPISGHRSVSWYQQTPGQGLQFLFEYFSETQRNKGNFPGRFSGRQFSNSRSEMNVSTLELGDSALYLCASRPYSANTGELFFGEGSRLTVL.